Sequencing of this TCR beta chain was carried out in a study of memory CD4+ T cells and cytomegalovirus serostatus (dated 2019 in TCRdb). Describing the broader study: The cohort comprised some 35 healthy Belgian adults, 9 CMV seropositive and roughly 24 CMV seronegative. To replicate a published TCR-based CMV serostatus classifier, the researchers sequenced the CD4+ memory TCRbeta repertoires of a Belgian cohort whose cytomegalovirus serostatus was known. Study-wide conclusions, independent of this receptor: Unlike the original study, which covered naive and memory CD4+ and CD8+ populations, the Belgian study sequenced only CD4+CD45RO+ memory cells. Among the 150 to 200 previously reported CMV-associated TCRbeta sequences, 65 to 85 showed up in the CD4+ memory repertoires, with each one found in between one and five individuals. The results were interpreted as suggesting that the CMV-associated TCR signature is mostly present in the CD4+ memory repertoire. On the Belgian cohort, the classifier based on the original framework reached a median bootstrapped AUC of nearly 0.96, with a 95% CI of 0.76-1.00. CMV serostatus prediction reached a median bootstrapped AUC of roughly 0.95 with the original framework and about 0.91 with a US-trained random forest.

Genomic DNA was extracted from sorted cells with the Quick-DNA Microprep Kit. TCRbeta DNA was amplified with the immunoSEQ hsTCRbeta kit following the manufacturer's protocol. An Illumina MiSeq instrument was used to sequence the TCRbeta libraries. Concerning the study's data processing: Once out-of-frame sequences had been removed, a few million distinct TCRbeta sequences were left, which works out to an average of about 66,813 per individual. Two values were used to score each individual: the count of some 150 previously reported CMV-associated TCRbeta sequences and the total count of productive distinct TCRbeta sequences. A beta-binomial model was reimplemented in Python, and scikit-learn random forests with default parameters were trained on data from the US cohort. On the Belgian cohort, classifier performance was reported as the median AUC, along with percentile confidence intervals, across 10,000 bootstrap iterations. The immuneACCESS repertoire file appears here via TCRdb, limited to in-frame rearrangements. These files lack a portion of the clones; in checked studies, under half of the deficit traces to unresolved V genes, and the cause of the others is not known. V and J calls and clone size are copied from that table; D and trimming were computed from the DNA. The sample table records 50,000 or so clones; around 88% of these occur just once. The ten biggest clones cover roughly 2% of the sample.

CDR1 and CDR2, looked up from the germline V gene, are SGHRS and YFSETQ. The CDR3 runs 14 amino acids, cysteine and phenylalanine included. The only DNA kept is the CDR3, 42 bases in frame from the first base. Concerning this clone: Its antigen target is currently unknown. One end of the junction is discordant with germline, which a read error may explain.

Single viable CD3+CD4+CD8-CD45RO+ cells were sorted as memory CD4+ T cells on a FACSAria II. CMV serostatus was assessed using a Roche Elecsys assay, by which serum IgG against CMV pp150, pp28, p38 and p52 was detected. Following thawing, total CD4+ T cells were enriched through positive selection using CD4 magnetic microbeads. The samples came from a separate study whose specific focus was interrogating the CD4+ T cell memory repertoire. Peripheral blood mononuclear cells were isolated and cryopreserved according to standard operating procedures, and serum was stored at -80 degrees C. Staining used CD3-PerCP (BW264/56), CD4-APC (RPA-T4), CD45RO-PE (UCHT1) and CD8-Pacific Orange (3B5) antibodies, with Sytox blue excluding non-viable cells.

The sequence derives from an adult in good health and CMV-seropositive. Here the chain combines TRBV5-1 and TRBJ1-2, with TRBD1 tentatively as D gene (5 bases match). Sequencing input: memory CD4+ T cells from blood. In nucleotide form, the sequence is TGCGCCAGCAGCTTGGGGGGAGGGACCGACCTTCATGCCTTC. The translation is CASSLGGGTDLHAF.